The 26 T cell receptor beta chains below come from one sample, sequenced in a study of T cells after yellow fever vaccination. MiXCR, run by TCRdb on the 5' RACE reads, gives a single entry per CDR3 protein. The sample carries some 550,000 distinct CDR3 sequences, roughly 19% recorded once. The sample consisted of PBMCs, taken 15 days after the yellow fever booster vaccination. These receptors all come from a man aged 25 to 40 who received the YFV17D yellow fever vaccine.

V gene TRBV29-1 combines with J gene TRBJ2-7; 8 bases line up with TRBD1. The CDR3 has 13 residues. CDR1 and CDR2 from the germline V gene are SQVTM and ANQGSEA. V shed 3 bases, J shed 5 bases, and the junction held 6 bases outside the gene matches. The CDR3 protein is CSVEDRVSHEQYF. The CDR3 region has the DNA TGCAGCGTTGAGGACAGGGTAAGCCACGAGCAGTACTTC.

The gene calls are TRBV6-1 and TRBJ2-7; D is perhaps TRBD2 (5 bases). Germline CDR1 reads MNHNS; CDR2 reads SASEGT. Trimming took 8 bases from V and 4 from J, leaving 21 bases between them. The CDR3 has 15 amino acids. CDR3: CASVLSGYWEYEQYF. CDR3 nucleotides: TGTGCCAGCGTGCTGTCGGGTTATTGGGAGTACGAGCAGTACTTC.

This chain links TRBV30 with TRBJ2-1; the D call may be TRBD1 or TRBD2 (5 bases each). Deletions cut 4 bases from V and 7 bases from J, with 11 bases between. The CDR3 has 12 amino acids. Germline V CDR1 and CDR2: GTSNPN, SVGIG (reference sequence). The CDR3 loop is CAWMRGLNEQFF. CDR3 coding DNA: TGTGCCTGGATGAGGGGATTGAATGAGCAGTTCTTC. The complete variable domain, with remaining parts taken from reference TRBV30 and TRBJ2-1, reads SQTIHQWPATLVQPVGSPLSLECTVEGTSNPNLYWYRQAAGRGLQLLFYSVGIGQISSEVPQNLSASRPQDRQFILSSKKLLLSDSGFYLCAWMRGLNEQFFGPGTRLTVL.

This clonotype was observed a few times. The CDR3 sequence: CSAQVSAYEQYF. As DNA, the CDR3 is TGCAGTGCCCAAGTTTCGGCTTACGAGCAGTACTTC. The V gene is TRBV20-1, the J gene TRBJ2-7; D call uncertain. CDR1 and CDR2 from the germline V gene are DFQATT and SNEGSKA (reference sequence). V dropped 6 bases and J dropped 4 bases, with 13 bases sitting between them. The CDR3 runs to 12 residues.

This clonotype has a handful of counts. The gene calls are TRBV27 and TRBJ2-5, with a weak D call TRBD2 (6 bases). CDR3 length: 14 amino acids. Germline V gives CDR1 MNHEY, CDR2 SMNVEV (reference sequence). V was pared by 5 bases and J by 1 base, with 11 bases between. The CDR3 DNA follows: TGTGCCAGCAGTCGACTAGGATTCCAAGAGACCCAGTACTTC. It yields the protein CASSRLGFQETQYF.

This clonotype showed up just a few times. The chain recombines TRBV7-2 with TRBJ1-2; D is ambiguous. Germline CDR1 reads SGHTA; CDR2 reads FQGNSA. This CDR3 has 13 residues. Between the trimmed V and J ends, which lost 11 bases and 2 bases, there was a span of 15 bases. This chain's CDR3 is CAGYSATNYGYTF. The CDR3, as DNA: TGTGCCGGCTACAGTGCAACAAACTATGGCTACACCTTC.

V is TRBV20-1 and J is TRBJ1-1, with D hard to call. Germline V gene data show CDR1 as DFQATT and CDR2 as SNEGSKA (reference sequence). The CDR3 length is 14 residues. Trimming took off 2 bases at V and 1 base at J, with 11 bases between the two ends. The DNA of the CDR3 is TGCAGTGCTAGAAGTCTAGGAGGGAACACTGAAGCTTTCTTT. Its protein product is CSARSLGGNTEAFF.

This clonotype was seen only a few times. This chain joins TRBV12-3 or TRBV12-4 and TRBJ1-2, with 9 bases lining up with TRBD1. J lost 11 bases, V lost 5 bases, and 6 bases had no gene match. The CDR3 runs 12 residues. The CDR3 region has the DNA TGTGCCAGCAGTCCCAGGGACAGGGTTTACACCTTC. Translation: CASSPRDRVYTF.

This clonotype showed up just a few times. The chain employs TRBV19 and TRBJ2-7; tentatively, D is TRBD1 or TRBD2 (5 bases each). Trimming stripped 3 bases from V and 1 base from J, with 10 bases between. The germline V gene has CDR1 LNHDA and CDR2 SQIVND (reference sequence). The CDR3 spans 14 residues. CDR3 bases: TGTGCCAGTAGTATGTGGGACGGGTCCTACGAGCAGTACTTC. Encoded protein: CASSMWDGSYEQYF.

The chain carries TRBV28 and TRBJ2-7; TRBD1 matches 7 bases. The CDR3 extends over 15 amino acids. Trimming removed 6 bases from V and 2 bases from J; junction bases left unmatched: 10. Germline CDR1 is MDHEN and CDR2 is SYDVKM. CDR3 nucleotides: TGTGCCAGCAGGGGGTCGGGACAGTACCCCTACGAGCAGTACTTC. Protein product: CASRGSGQYPYEQYF.

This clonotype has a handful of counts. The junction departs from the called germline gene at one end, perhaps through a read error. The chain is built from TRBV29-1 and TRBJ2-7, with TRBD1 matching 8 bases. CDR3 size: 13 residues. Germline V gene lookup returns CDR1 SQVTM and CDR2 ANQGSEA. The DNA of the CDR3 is TGCAGCGTGGAAGATGGGGGACAGGACGAGCAGTACTTC. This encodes CSVEDGGQDEQYF.

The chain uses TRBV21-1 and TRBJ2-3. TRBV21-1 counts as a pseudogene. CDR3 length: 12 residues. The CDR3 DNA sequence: TGTGCCAGCAGCAAAAGGCCAGATACGCAGTATTTT. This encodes CASSKRPDTQYF.

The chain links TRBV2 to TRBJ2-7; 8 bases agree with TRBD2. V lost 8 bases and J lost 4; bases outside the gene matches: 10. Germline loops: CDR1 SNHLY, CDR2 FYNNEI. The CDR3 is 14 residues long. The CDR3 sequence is CASCLASGPYEQYF. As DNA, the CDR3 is TGTGCCAGCTGTTTGGCTAGCGGGCCTTACGAGCAGTACTTC.

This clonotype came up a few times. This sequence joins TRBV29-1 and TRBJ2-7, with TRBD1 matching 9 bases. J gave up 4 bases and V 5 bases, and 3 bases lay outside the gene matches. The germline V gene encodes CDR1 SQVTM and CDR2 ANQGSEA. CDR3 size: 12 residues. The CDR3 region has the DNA TGCAGCGTTACACAGGGGGCTTACGAGCAGTACTTC. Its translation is CSVTQGAYEQYF.

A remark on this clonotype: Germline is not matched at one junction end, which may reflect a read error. In DNA form, the CDR3 reads TGTGCCAGCGGGGGACAGGCGTCAAACGGCCCTACTTTATACTCCTACAATGTGCAGTTCTTC. Amino acids: CASGGQASNGPTLYSYNVQFF. The V call is TRBV13, the J call TRBJ2-1; the match to TRBD1 covers 8 bases. Germline values: CDR1 PRHDT, CDR2 FYEKMQ (reference sequence). This CDR3 has 21 residues.

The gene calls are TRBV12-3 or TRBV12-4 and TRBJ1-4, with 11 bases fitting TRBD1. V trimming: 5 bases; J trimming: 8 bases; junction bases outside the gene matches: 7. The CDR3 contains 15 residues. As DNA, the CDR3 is TGTGCCAGCAGTCCAAAGGGACAGGGGGACGAAAAACTGTTTTTT. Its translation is CASSPKGQGDEKLFF.

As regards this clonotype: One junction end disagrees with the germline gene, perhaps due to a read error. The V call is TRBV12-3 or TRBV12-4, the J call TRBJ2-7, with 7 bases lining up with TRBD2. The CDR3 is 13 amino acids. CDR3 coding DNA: TGTGTCAGCACCCGGGGGGAGATTGGCGAGCAGTACTTC. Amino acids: CVSTRGEIGEQYF.

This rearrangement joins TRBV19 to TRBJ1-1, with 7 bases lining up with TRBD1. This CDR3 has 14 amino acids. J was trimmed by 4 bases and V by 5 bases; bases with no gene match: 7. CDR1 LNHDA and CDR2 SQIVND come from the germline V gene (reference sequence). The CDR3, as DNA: TGTGCCAGTAGTGTATCAGGGGGGGTCACTGAAGCTTTCTTT. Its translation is CASSVSGGVTEAFF.

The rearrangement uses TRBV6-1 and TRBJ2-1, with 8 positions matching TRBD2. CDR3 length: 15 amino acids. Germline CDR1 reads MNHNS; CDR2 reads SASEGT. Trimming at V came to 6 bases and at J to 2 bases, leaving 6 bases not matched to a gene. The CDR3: CASSQGGLAYNEQFF. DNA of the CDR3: TGTGCCAGCAGCCAAGGGGGACTAGCCTACAATGAGCAGTTCTTC.

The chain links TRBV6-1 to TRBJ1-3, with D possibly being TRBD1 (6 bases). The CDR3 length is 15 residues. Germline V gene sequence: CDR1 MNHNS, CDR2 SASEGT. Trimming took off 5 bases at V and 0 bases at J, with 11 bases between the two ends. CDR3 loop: CASSTGLYSGNTIYF. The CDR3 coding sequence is TGTGCCAGCAGTACAGGGCTTTACTCTGGAAACACCATATATTTT.

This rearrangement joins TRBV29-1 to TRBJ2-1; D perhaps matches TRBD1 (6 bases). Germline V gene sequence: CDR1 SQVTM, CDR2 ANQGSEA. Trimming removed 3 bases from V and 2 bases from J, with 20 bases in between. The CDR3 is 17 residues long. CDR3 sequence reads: CSVDSPFGRGTYNEQFF. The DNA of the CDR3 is TGCAGCGTTGATTCCCCTTTTGGCAGGGGCACCTACAATGAGCAGTTCTTC.

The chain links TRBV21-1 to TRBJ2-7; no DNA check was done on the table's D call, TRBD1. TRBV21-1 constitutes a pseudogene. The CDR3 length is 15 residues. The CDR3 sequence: CASSNTGTQNYEQYF. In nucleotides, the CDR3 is TGTGCCAGCAGCAATACCGGGACCCAGAACTACGAGCAGTACTTC.

The CDR3 DNA reads as TGTGCCAGCAGTTTAACAGGGGCCGGGCCCTACAATGAGCAGTTCTTC. It yields the protein CASSLTGAGPYNEQFF. The chain carries TRBV12-3 or TRBV12-4 and TRBJ2-1; 7 bases match TRBD1. After removal of 2 bases from V and 2 bases from J, the junction contained 6 bases not matched to a gene. This CDR3 is built from 16 residues.

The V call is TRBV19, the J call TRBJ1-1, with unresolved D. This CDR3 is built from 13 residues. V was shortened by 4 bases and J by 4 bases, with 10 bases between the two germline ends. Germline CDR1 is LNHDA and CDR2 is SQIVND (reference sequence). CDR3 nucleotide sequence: TGTGCCAGTAGTAGTAAGTTGAGCACTGAAGCTTTCTTT. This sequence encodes CASSSKLSTEAFF.

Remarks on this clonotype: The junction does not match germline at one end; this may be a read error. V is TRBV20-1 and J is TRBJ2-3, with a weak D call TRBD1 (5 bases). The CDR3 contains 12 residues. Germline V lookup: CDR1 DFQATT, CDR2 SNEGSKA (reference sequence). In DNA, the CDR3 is TGCAGTGCGACCCCGGTCGTCGCTAAACAGGCTTTT. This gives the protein CSATPVVAKQAF.

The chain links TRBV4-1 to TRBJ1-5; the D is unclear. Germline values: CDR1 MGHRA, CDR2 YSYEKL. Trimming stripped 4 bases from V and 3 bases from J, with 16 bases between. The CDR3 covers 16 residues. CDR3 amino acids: CASSLLGGGFNQPQHF. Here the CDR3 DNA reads TGCGCCAGCAGCCTTTTGGGAGGAGGTTTCAATCAGCCCCAGCATTTT.